The clone carrying this TCR beta chain was counted many times. Its target is unknown. The sample originates from a study of CD8 T cells in ankylosing spondylitis. Broader study findings: In ankylosing spondylitis blood, a motif of eight highly homologous TCR beta variants appeared characteristic.

TCRdb re-called the 5' RACE reads through MiXCR, storing one row per CDR3 protein. The data show some 330,000 distinct CDR3 sequences, roughly 8% seen once. Germline CDR1 and CDR2: SGHRS and YFSETQ. Trimming took off 4 bases at V and 1 base at J, with 11 bases between the two ends. This CDR3 comprises 15 residues. The J gene is TRBJ2-2, the V gene TRBV5-1; no definite D call. Material: blood, either unsorted or a sorted T cell fraction (not recorded which). This receptor was identified in a male donor with ankylosing spondylitis. CDR3 sequence reads: CASSGAQRNTGELFF. CDR3 DNA: TGCGCCAGCAGCGGCGCCCAGCGGAACACCGGGGAGCTGTTTTTT.